The entry that follows covers one T cell receptor (beta chain) sequence. Its antigen remains unidentified. Base quality data are lacking; no much larger clone is found one base away. The sample comes from a study of blood T cell repertoires in COVID-19 (dated by TCRdb to 2018 to 2021). Concerning the study at large: Samples covering the acute and convalescent phases of COVID-19 were provided by collaborators in the United States, Italy and Spain. The prospective study material was composed of cDNA or gDNA derived from T cells, B-cell-depleted T cells, or PBMCs. Where available, HLA class I and class II types were taken from metadata supplied by the sample provider and were not determined by assay-based typing. Subjects who had been exposed to COVID-19, were actively infected with it, or had recovered from it provided the deeply sampled blood TCRbeta repertoires that made up the dataset. The samples were drawn from two sources: the first 160 participants of the ongoing ImmuneRACE study, and approximately 1,300 subjects contributed by 6 global collaborators. Nearly every sample came with metadata listing a de-identified subject ID, COVID-19 status, age in years and sex. A freely available public database, intended as a resource for researchers studying the immune response to SARS-CoV-2, is where the repertoires were released.

Here is what the overall study found, with its caveats: How much clinical and demographic metadata was included differed by source and by participant, and the metadata was provided uncurated.

Each collaborating institution followed its own protocols to collect whole blood in K2EDTA tubes. Collaborator samples were shipped for TCRbeta analysis as frozen whole blood, isolated PBMCs, or DNA extracted from either sample type. The immunoSEQ Assay, a bias-controlled multiplex PCR, was used to amplify TCRbeta CDR3 regions from genomic DNA. The authors processed their data as follows. Nucleated cell counts per sample were estimated from amplification of reference gene primers within the assay. Sequence reads were collapsed and filtered to measure the absolute abundance of every unique TCRbeta CDR3 rearrangement. For each sample, productive Simpson clonality was calculated by taking the square root of Simpson's diversity index across productive rearrangements. Drawn from immuneACCESS, this table holds only the in-frame rearrangements with V and J called that TCRdb kept. Clones are partly lost; checked studies trace under half to an unresolved V gene and leave the rest unexplained. V and J calls and clone size come straight from that table; D and trimming were deduced from the DNA. The sample table contains over 45,000 clones; only one count was recorded for about 76% of them. The ten largest clones represent over 20% of the sample.

From a lookup of the germline V gene, CDR1 and CDR2 are SGDLS and YYNGEE. The CDR3 runs 17 residues from the cysteine to the phenylalanine. Kept here is only the CDR3 DNA, which spans 51 bases and is read in frame from base 1. Relative to germline, V is 0 bases shorter and J is 4 bases shorter, with 19 bases between their ends. Sequenced: peripheral blood. This sequence originates from a man aged 50 to 60 with active or convalescent COVID-19. Recombination joined TRBV9 with TRBJ1-1, with the identity of the D gene unclear. The CDR3 amino acid sequence is: CASSVVGNGYWGTEAFF. The DNA is as follows: TGTGCCAGCAGCGTAGTCGGGAATGGGTATTGGGGCACTGAAGCTTTCTTT.